The sequence of this T cell receptor (beta chain) was determined in a study of T cell changes during pregnancy in multiple sclerosis. CDR1 is LNHNV and CDR2 is YYDKDF in the germline V gene (reference sequence). Trimming removed 5 bases from V and 5 bases from J, with 15 bases in between. The CDR3 has 15 residues. This clone was recorded only once. Some clones are missing from TCRdb's copy, which holds only in-frame ones; the method was immunoSEQ multiplex PCR. The sample has about 71,000 clones; around 90% are singletons. This chain uses TRBV15 with TRBJ1-4, with D possibly TRBD1 on 5 matching bases. This specimen consisted of peripheral blood, obtained in the third trimester of pregnancy. The receptor's source is a female donor with multiple sclerosis, enrolled in a pregnancy study. CDR3 protein: CATSREGRLNEKLFF. The CDR3 nucleotides are TGTGCCACCAGCCGGGAGGGACGGTTGAATGAAAAACTGTTTTTT. Drawing the rest from reference TRBV15 and TRBJ1-4, the complete variable domain is DAMVIQNPRYQVTQFGKPVTLSCSQTLNHNVMYWYQQKSSQAPKLLFHYYDKDFNNEADTPDNFQSRRPNTSFCFLDIRSPGLGDTAMYLCATSREGRLNEKLFFGSGTQLSVL.